This T cell receptor (beta chain) appears in the sequencing data of a study of post-analysis software for immune sequencing data. As for the study in general: In terms of disease course, relapsing-remitting, secondary progressive and progressive-relapsing multiple sclerosis were included. General study findings and limits: Those with multiple sclerosis, the patient group, showed significantly lower normalized Chao1 diversity than controls.

The TCR beta cDNA libraries contained unique molecular identifiers. Input of roughly 1 to 11 million T cells yielded 400,000 to 550,000 cDNA molecules. One entry per CDR3 protein results from TCRdb running MiXCR on the PCR reads. This table has fewer than 600,000 distinct CDR3 sequences, 45% appearing once. Only a few counts were recorded for this clonotype. Its target is not known. Sequencing was performed on blood. The source is a girl aged 5 to 17 with multiple sclerosis.

The CDR3 loop reads CASSYTATNEKLFF. The DNA for the CDR3 is TGTGCCAGCAGTTACACCGCAACTAATGAAAAACTGTTTTTT. V usage is TRBV6-5 and J usage is TRBJ1-4, with D uncertain. The CDR3 is made up of 14 amino acids. Deletions cut 2 bases from V and 0 bases from J, with 4 bases between. Germline values: CDR1 MNHEY, CDR2 SVGAGI.